A single sample gave rise to the 13 T cell receptor beta chains below, sequenced in a study of cytomegalovirus exposure and HLA in healthy donors. Using immunoSEQ multiplex PCR, the repertoire was profiled, and TCRdb retains in-frame clones only, with some absent. The repertoire holds some 170,000 clones, with 80% to 90% as singletons. The specimen sequenced was PBMCs. These receptors all stem from a woman aged 25 to 45 in good health and CMV-seronegative.

The rearrangement links TRBV5-5 to TRBJ1-1; a possible D gene is TRBD1 (5 bases). This CDR3 is 15 amino acids long. Germline assignment: CDR1 SGHKS and CDR2 YYEKEE (reference sequence). V gave up 5 bases and J gave up 1 base, with 15 bases separating them. CDR3 protein: CASRNGRAANTEAFF. The CDR3 DNA reads TGTGCCAGCAGGAACGGCAGGGCGGCGAACACTGAAGCTTTCTTT.

The chain is built from TRBV6-1 and TRBJ1-4; 11 bases align to TRBD1. CDR3 length equals 15 residues. The germline V gene has CDR1 MNHNS and CDR2 SASEGT. V shed 4 bases and J 7 bases; nucleotides not matched to a gene: 5. The CDR3 DNA reads TGTGCCAGCAGTGCACGGACAGGGGGCAGTGAAAAACTGTTTTTT. Protein product: CASSARTGGSEKLFF.

The rearrangement uses TRBV4-1 and TRBJ2-3, with TRBD2 as a possible D gene (7 bases). CDR1 MGHRA and CDR2 YSYEKL come from the germline V gene. This CDR3 comprises 16 residues. V was trimmed by 4 bases and J by 4 bases, leaving 18 bases between them. Written as DNA, the CDR3 is TGCGCCAGCAGCCCACTCCCTGGGGGGGGCGCAGATACGCAGTATTTT. It codes for CASSPLPGGGADTQYF.

This clone was seen only once. Written as DNA, the CDR3 is TGTGCCAGCAGCCAAGAACTAGCCGGGGGGGCCCTCCAGGAGACCCAGTACTTC. The encoded protein is CASSQELAGGALQETQYF. The chain recombines TRBV4-2 with TRBJ2-5; 8 nucleotides agree with TRBD2. Losses at the gene ends were 0 bases for V and 5 bases for J; bases not matched to a gene: 14. Germline V gene lookup returns CDR1 LGHNA and CDR2 YNFKEQ. The CDR3 runs 18 residues.

Notes on this clone: Distinct nucleotide sequences in the sample also encode this CDR3. The chain carries TRBV19 and TRBJ1-2, with 8 bases matching TRBD1. With V trimmed by 6 bases and J by 4 bases, 4 bases remained unmatched. The CDR3 extends over 13 amino acids. Per the germline V gene, CDR1 is LNHDA and CDR2 is SQIVND (reference sequence). CDR3 DNA sequence: TGTGCCAGTAGCGCCACAGGGGGCTATGGCTACACCTTC. Amino acid sequence: CASSATGGYGYTF.

J is TRBJ1-5 and V is TRBV5-1; D unclear. CDR1 and CDR2 (germline): SGHRS, YFSETQ. V was trimmed by 0 bases and J by 4 bases, leaving 8 bases between them. This CDR3 contains 14 residues. The CDR3 DNA reads as TGCGCCAGCAGCTTGGCGGAGGAGAATCAGCCCCAGCATTTT. This translates into CASSLAEENQPQHF.

The chain couples TRBV30 to TRBJ1-1; D is unresolved. CDR1 and CDR2 from the germline V gene are GTSNPN and SVGIG (reference sequence). Trimming shortened V by 4 bases and J by 0 bases, and 15 bases separated the two germline ends. This CDR3 has 15 amino acids. CDR3 sequence: CAWKSRGSMNTEAFF. CDR3 bases: TGTGCCTGGAAATCCCGAGGCAGCATGAACACTGAAGCTTTCTTT.

This sequence joins TRBV4-1 and TRBJ2-7; 9 bases line up with TRBD1. Per germline, CDR1 MGHRA and CDR2 YSYEKL. The trim removed 5 bases at V and 4 bases at J, leaving 9 bases unmatched. CDR3 size: 15 residues. CDR3 bases: TGCGCCAGCAGCAAAGGGACAGGGTTAGGATACGAGCAGTACTTC. It yields the protein CASSKGTGLGYEQYF.

This chain connects TRBV4-1 to TRBJ2-7; the D gene is possibly TRBD1 (6 bases). The CDR3 has 15 amino acids. Germline loops: CDR1 MGHRA, CDR2 YSYEKL. V dropped 0 bases and J dropped 0 bases, with 9 bases sitting between them. CDR3 sequence (DNA): TGCGCCAGCAGCCAAGACCCAGGGGCCTCCTACGAGCAGTACTTC. Its translation: CASSQDPGASYEQYF.

CDR3 sequence reads: CASSLIAGNYGYTF. Here the CDR3 DNA reads TGTGCCAGCAGTTTAATCGCAGGGAACTATGGCTACACCTTC. The chain employs TRBV28 and TRBJ1-2, with D maybe TRBD1 (5 bases). V was cut by 2 bases and J by 2 bases, with 9 bases left in between. The CDR3 length is 14 residues. CDR1 is MDHEN and CDR2 is SYDVKM in the germline V gene.

The DNA of the CDR3 is TGTGCCAGCAGGACAGGGGACGGCTACACCTTC. As protein: CASRTGDGYTF. The rearrangement joins TRBV2 to TRBJ1-2, with TRBD1 matching over 8 bases. V lost 6 bases to trimming and J lost 8 bases; unmatched junction nucleotides: 2. The CDR3 totals 11 residues. Germline V lookup: CDR1 SNHLY, CDR2 FYNNEI.

The CDR3, as DNA: TGTGCCAGCAGCCGACAGTTCCCCTACGAGCAGTACTTC. As protein: CASSRQFPYEQYF. The gene calls are TRBV6-5 and TRBJ2-7; a weak D match, TRBD1 (5 bases). V was cut by 6 bases and J by 2 bases, with 11 bases left in between. The CDR3 spans 13 residues. Germline CDR1 MNHEY, CDR2 SVGAGI.

V and J are TRBV18 and TRBJ1-2; D remains unclear. The length of the CDR3 is 13 residues. Trimming pared 3 bases from V and 7 bases from J, leaving 12 bases between. Germline loops: CDR1 KGHSH, CDR2 LQKENI. CDR3 sequence: CASSPTREGGYTF. The DNA for the CDR3 is TGTGCCAGCTCACCGACACGGGAGGGTGGCTACACCTTC.